Presented here are 2 T cell receptor beta chains from one specimen sequenced in a study of blood T cell repertoires in COVID-19. Sequenced by immunoSEQ multiplex PCR; TCRdb stores in-frame clones only, minus some. The sample holds 95,000 to 130,000 clones, 90% seen once. Sequences were obtained from peripheral blood. Source of these receptors: a human donor with active COVID-19. The donor label of this sample is uncertain.

The chain uses TRBV6-1 and TRBJ2-7; 7 bases match TRBD1. Per germline, CDR1 MNHNS and CDR2 SASEGT. Germline trimming cut 0 bases from V and 4 bases from J; bases unmatched to any gene: 3. This CDR3 has 14 residues. The CDR3 DNA sequence: TGTGCCAGCAGTGAAGCTGGGACAGAATACGAGCAGTACTTC. Its protein product is CASSEAGTEYEQYF.

This chain uses TRBV28 with TRBJ1-6, with D tentatively TRBD1 (5 bases). The germline CDR1 and CDR2 sequences are MDHEN and SYDVKM. The CDR3 is made up of 15 amino acids. Between the trimmed V and J ends, which lost 7 bases and 10 bases, there was a span of 20 bases. The CDR3 nucleotides read TGTGCCAGCACCTCGCCACTGGGGCAGACCTCACCCCTCCACTTT. This codes for CASTSPLGQTSPLHF.